This TCR beta chain is from a study of blood T cell repertoires in COVID-19. Study information: Some COVID-19 samples were acute and others convalescent; all came from the United States, Italy and Spain. The analysed material was cDNA or gDNA that came from T cells, B-cell-depleted T cells, or PBMCs.

Seattle patients were enrolled while actively infected and followed longitudinally. The method was immunoSEQ multiplex PCR; TCRdb's version includes in-frame clones alone and lacks a portion of them. Here the sample spans 200,000 to 250,000 clones, just over 85% being singletons. The clonotype originates from a man between 45 and 60 years old with COVID-19, enrolled during active disease. The specimen sequenced was peripheral blood.

The CDR3 region has the DNA TGTGCCAGCCAGACTAGCGGACCCTACGAGCAGTACTTC. It specifies CASQTSGPYEQYF. The gene calls are TRBV28 and TRBJ2-7; 9 nucleotides align to TRBD2. Trimming cost V 8 bases and J 2 bases; bases outside gene matches: 4. From germline, CDR1 is MDHEN and CDR2 SYDVKM. CDR3 length: 13 residues.